Listed below are T cell receptor beta chains from one sample, sequenced in a study of T cells in Graves' hyperthyroidism and ophthalmopathy. TCRdb analysed the multiplex PCR reads with MiXCR anew, one entry per CDR3 protein. The table includes about 610,000 distinct CDR3 sequences, over 12% detected once. The sequencing sample was made of blood. All receptors derive from a woman aged 35 to 49 with Graves' ophthalmopathy. Each CDR3 is given with its conserved first and last residue. Each record gives: V gene, J gene, clone size, CDR3 length, D gene, CDR3 protein, CDR3 DNA. The D gene is left open where the match is weak. Size is stated for part of the rows, as once, few or many counts, or as a class when the clone is expanded.

V gene: TRBV5-1
J gene: TRBJ1-2
clone size: many
CDR3 length: 14
D gene: NA
CDR3 protein: CASSLTSGFDGYTF
CDR3 DNA: TGCGCCAGCAGCTTGACCTCGGGGTTTGATGGCTACACCTTC

V gene: TRBV6-5
J gene: TRBJ1-6
clone size: few
CDR3 length: 15
D gene: TRBD1
CDR3 protein: CASSYTGQGNSPLHF
CDR3 DNA: TGTGCCAGCAGCTACACGGGACAGGGCAATTCACCCCTCCACTTT

V gene: TRBV7-2
J gene: TRBJ2-5
clone size: many
CDR3 length: 12
D gene: NA
CDR3 protein: CASSLNVGGLYF
CDR3 DNA: TGTGCCAGCAGCTTAAACGTGGGCGGTCTGTACTTC

V gene: TRBV28
J gene: TRBJ1-5
clone size: many
CDR3 length: 15
D gene: NA
CDR3 protein: CASSLWGGSNQPQHF
CDR3 DNA: TGTGCCAGCAGTTTATGGGGAGGCAGCAATCAGCCCCAGCATTTT

V gene: TRBV6-2/TRBV6-3
J gene: TRBJ1-5
clone size: many
CDR3 length: 14
D gene: NA
CDR3 protein: CASSYARGNQPQHF
CDR3 DNA: TGTGCCAGCAGTTACGCGAGGGGCAATCAGCCCCAGCATTTT

V gene: TRBV12-3/TRBV12-4
J gene: TRBJ1-6
clone size: many
CDR3 length: 15
D gene: NA
CDR3 protein: CASSFGANGNSPLHF
CDR3 DNA: TGTGCCAGCAGTTTTGGGGCAAATGGTAATTCACCCCTCCACTTT

V gene: TRBV30
J gene: TRBJ1-5
clone size: NA
CDR3 length: 12
D gene: NA
CDR3 protein: CAWRSLGQPQHF
CDR3 DNA: TGTGCCTGGAGATCCCTTGGTCAGCCCCAGCATTTT

V gene: TRBV7-2
J gene: TRBJ1-1
clone size: many
CDR3 length: 14
D gene: NA
CDR3 protein: CASSPPSGATEAFF
CDR3 DNA: TGTGCCAGCAGCCCCCCGTCGGGGGCCACTGAAGCTTTCTTT

V gene: TRBV12-3/TRBV12-4
J gene: TRBJ2-7
clone size: many
CDR3 length: 16
D gene: TRBD2
CDR3 protein: CASSPRGSGRDYEQYF
CDR3 DNA: TGTGCCAGCAGTCCTCGTGGTAGCGGGAGGGATTACGAGCAGTACTTC

V gene: TRBV28
J gene: TRBJ1-6
clone size: NA
CDR3 length: 15
D gene: NA
CDR3 protein: CASLGALTYNSPLHF
CDR3 DNA: TGTGCCAGCTTGGGGGCACTAACCTATAATTCACCCCTCCACTTT

V gene: TRBV6-5
J gene: TRBJ1-2
clone size: few
CDR3 length: 14
D gene: NA
CDR3 protein: CASSSLGVKAGYTF
CDR3 DNA: TGTGCCAGCAGTTCACTCGGAGTTAAGGCTGGCTACACCTTC

V gene: TRBV7-9
J gene: TRBJ1-1
clone size: many
CDR3 length: 13
D gene: NA
CDR3 protein: CASRLQAFTEAFF
CDR3 DNA: TGTGCCAGCAGACTCCAAGCGTTCACTGAAGCTTTCTTT

V gene: TRBV19
J gene: TRBJ1-5
clone size: many
CDR3 length: 18
D gene: TRBD1
CDR3 protein: CASSPRDRGPYSNQPQHF
CDR3 DNA: TGTGCCAGTAGTCCCAGGGACAGGGGGCCCTATAGCAATCAGCCCCAGCATTTT

V gene: TRBV28
J gene: TRBJ2-7
clone size: many
CDR3 length: 12
D gene: NA
CDR3 protein: CASATTYYEQYF
CDR3 DNA: TGTGCCAGCGCTACGACATATTACGAGCAGTACTTC

V gene: TRBV30
J gene: TRBJ1-5
clone size: many
CDR3 length: 11
D gene: NA
CDR3 protein: CAWDLEQPQHF
CDR3 DNA: TGTGCCTGGGACCTGGAGCAGCCCCAGCATTTT

V gene: TRBV11-1
J gene: TRBJ2-2
clone size: few
CDR3 length: 18
D gene: TRBD2
CDR3 protein: CASSSRGAGGSNTGELFF
CDR3 DNA: TGTGCCAGCAGCTCCCGAGGAGCGGGAGGCTCGAACACCGGGGAGCTGTTTTTT

V gene: TRBV4-1
J gene: TRBJ2-2
clone size: NA
CDR3 length: 15
D gene: TRBD1
CDR3 protein: CASCAETGFIGELFF
CDR3 DNA: TGCGCCAGCTGCGCTGAGACAGGGTTTATCGGGGAGCTGTTTTTT

V gene: TRBV7-9
J gene: TRBJ2-7
clone size: few
CDR3 length: 14
D gene: NA
CDR3 protein: CASSTEDEEREQYF
CDR3 DNA: TGTGCCAGCAGCACAGAGGATGAGGAACGCGAGCAGTACTTC

V gene: TRBV3-1
J gene: TRBJ1-2
clone size: many
CDR3 length: 14
D gene: NA
CDR3 protein: CASSRDGGYYGYTF
CDR3 DNA: TGTGCCAGCAGCCGTGACGGCGGCTACTATGGCTACACCTTC

V gene: TRBV30
J gene: TRBJ2-7
clone size: few
CDR3 length: 16
D gene: NA
CDR3 protein: CAWSETGTASSYEQYF
CDR3 DNA: TGTGCCTGGAGTGAAACCGGGACCGCGAGTTCCTACGAGCAGTACTTC

V gene: TRBV20-1
J gene: TRBJ2-7
clone size: many
CDR3 length: 12
D gene: NA
CDR3 protein: CSARDHPYEQYF
CDR3 DNA: TGCAGTGCTAGAGATCACCCCTACGAGCAGTACTTC

V gene: TRBV5-1
J gene: TRBJ2-7
clone size: many
CDR3 length: 14
D gene: TRBD1
CDR3 protein: CASSFWTGNYEQYF
CDR3 DNA: TGCGCCAGCAGCTTCTGGACAGGGAACTACGAGCAGTACTTC

V gene: TRBV7-8
J gene: TRBJ2-7
clone size: few
CDR3 length: 17
D gene: TRBD1
CDR3 protein: CASSLVAGTGGSYEQYF
CDR3 DNA: TGTGCCAGCAGCTTAGTGGCCGGGACAGGGGGTTCCTACGAGCAGTACTTC

V gene: TRBV4-1
J gene: TRBJ1-5
clone size: many
CDR3 length: 14
D gene: NA
CDR3 protein: CASSHRQVSEPQHF
CDR3 DNA: TGCGCCAGCAGCCACAGACAGGTGTCTGAGCCCCAGCATTTT

V gene: TRBV12-3/TRBV12-4
J gene: TRBJ1-5
clone size: NA
CDR3 length: 19
D gene: NA
CDR3 protein: CASSSALNPQRNSNQPQHF
CDR3 DNA: TGTGCCAGCAGTTCGGCGCTGAACCCTCAAAGGAATAGCAATCAGCCCCAGCATTTT

V gene: TRBV5-1
J gene: TRBJ2-2
clone size: NA
CDR3 length: 14
D gene: TRBD1
CDR3 protein: CATGQGASAGELFF
CDR3 DNA: TGCGCCACCGGACAGGGGGCTTCTGCCGGGGAGCTGTTTTTT

V gene: TRBV7-8
J gene: TRBJ2-7
clone size: few
CDR3 length: 15
D gene: NA
CDR3 protein: CASSQGTGTTYEQYF
CDR3 DNA: TGTGCCAGCAGCCAGGGGACCGGGACAACTTACGAGCAGTACTTC

V gene: TRBV9
J gene: TRBJ2-2
clone size: NA
CDR3 length: 15
D gene: TRBD2
CDR3 protein: CASSVTSENTGELFF
CDR3 DNA: TGTGCCAGCAGCGTGACTAGCGAGAACACCGGGGAGCTGTTTTTT

V gene: TRBV2
J gene: TRBJ2-5
clone size: many
CDR3 length: 15
D gene: TRBD2
CDR3 protein: CASSDRASGEETQYF
CDR3 DNA: TGTGCCAGCAGTGATAGGGCTAGCGGGGAAGAGACCCAGTACTTC

V gene: TRBV7-9
J gene: TRBJ2-7
clone size: many
CDR3 length: 15
D gene: NA
CDR3 protein: CASSLEGLGSREQYF
CDR3 DNA: TGTGCCAGCAGCCTGGAGGGACTCGGTTCTCGCGAGCAGTACTTC

V gene: TRBV16
J gene: TRBJ2-7
clone size: many
CDR3 length: 14
D gene: NA
CDR3 protein: CAGSQSSAVGEQYF
CDR3 DNA: TGTGCCGGCAGCCAATCTAGCGCCGTCGGCGAGCAGTACTTC

V gene: TRBV27
J gene: TRBJ1-1
clone size: NA
CDR3 length: 14
D gene: NA
CDR3 protein: CASSLNGGYTEAFF
CDR3 DNA: TGTGCCAGCAGTTTAAACGGGGGGTACACTGAAGCTTTCTTT

V gene: TRBV5-1
J gene: TRBJ1-1
clone size: few
CDR3 length: 14
D gene: NA
CDR3 protein: CASSAELKAYEAFF
CDR3 DNA: TGCGCCAGCAGCGCTGAACTGAAGGCCTATGAAGCTTTCTTT

V gene: TRBV6-5
J gene: TRBJ2-7
clone size: many
CDR3 length: 13
D gene: NA
CDR3 protein: CASRGREEYEQYF
CDR3 DNA: TGTGCCAGCAGGGGCAGGGAGGAGTACGAGCAGTACTTC

V gene: TRBV6-2/TRBV6-3
J gene: TRBJ2-7
clone size: many
CDR3 length: 14
D gene: TRBD2
CDR3 protein: CASSYGTSAYEQYF
CDR3 DNA: TGTGCCAGCAGTTACGGGACTAGCGCCTACGAGCAGTACTTC

V gene: TRBV7-6
J gene: TRBJ2-7
clone size: NA
CDR3 length: 17
D gene: TRBD2
CDR3 protein: CASSFASGRTSFYEQYF
CDR3 DNA: TGTGCCAGCAGCTTTGCCAGCGGGAGGACTTCTTTCTACGAGCAGTACTTC

V gene: TRBV15
J gene: TRBJ1-1
clone size: many
CDR3 length: 13
D gene: NA
CDR3 protein: CATSGRMNTEAFF
CDR3 DNA: TGTGCCACCAGCGGGCGGATGAACACTGAAGCTTTCTTT

V gene: TRBV6-1
J gene: TRBJ1-2
clone size: NA
CDR3 length: 13
D gene: NA
CDR3 protein: CASSPDGNHGYTF
CDR3 DNA: TGTGCCAGCAGTCCCGACGGTAACCATGGCTACACCTTC

V gene: TRBV12-3/TRBV12-4
J gene: TRBJ1-1
clone size: many
CDR3 length: 15
D gene: TRBD1
CDR3 protein: CASRTGTGKSTEAFF
CDR3 DNA: TGTGCCAGCAGGACCGGGACAGGGAAGAGCACTGAAGCTTTCTTT

V gene: TRBV7-2
J gene: TRBJ2-7
clone size: many
CDR3 length: 15
D gene: NA
CDR3 protein: CASRPDPDGTYEQYF
CDR3 DNA: TGTGCCAGCAGACCAGACCCGGACGGAACCTACGAGCAGTACTTC

V gene: TRBV2
J gene: TRBJ1-4
clone size: NA
CDR3 length: 13
D gene: NA
CDR3 protein: CASSEYGPEKLFF
CDR3 DNA: TGTGCCAGCAGTGAGTACGGGCCTGAAAAACTGTTTTTT

V gene: TRBV12-3/TRBV12-4
J gene: TRBJ1-6
clone size: few
CDR3 length: 14
D gene: NA
CDR3 protein: CASSFTIYNSPLHF
CDR3 DNA: TGTGCCAGCAGTTTTACTATCTATAATTCACCCCTCCACTTT

V gene: TRBV2
J gene: TRBJ1-5
clone size: many
CDR3 length: 17
D gene: TRBD1
CDR3 protein: CASTQGTGAWSNQPQHF
CDR3 DNA: TGTGCCAGCACCCAAGGAACAGGGGCGTGGAGCAATCAGCCCCAGCATTTT

V gene: TRBV27
J gene: TRBJ2-1
clone size: many
CDR3 length: 17
D gene: NA
CDR3 protein: CASSSTLRQYSYNEQFF
CDR3 DNA: TGTGCCAGCAGTTCCACCCTCAGACAGTACTCCTACAATGAGCAGTTCTTC

V gene: TRBV5-1
J gene: TRBJ2-5
clone size: few
CDR3 length: 14
D gene: NA
CDR3 protein: CASSPSDPQETQYF
CDR3 DNA: TGCGCCAGCAGCCCCTCCGACCCCCAAGAGACCCAGTACTTC

V gene: TRBV20-1
J gene: TRBJ2-2
clone size: many
CDR3 length: 16
D gene: TRBD2
CDR3 protein: CSARDSASGHTGELFF
CDR3 DNA: TGCAGTGCTAGAGATAGCGCTAGCGGACACACCGGGGAGCTGTTTTTT

V gene: TRBV12-3/TRBV12-4
J gene: TRBJ1-1
clone size: few
CDR3 length: 14
D gene: NA
CDR3 protein: CASRPPLGNTEAFF
CDR3 DNA: TGTGCCAGCAGACCCCCCCTGGGGAACACTGAAGCTTTCTTT

V gene: TRBV20-1
J gene: TRBJ1-5
clone size: many
CDR3 length: 13
D gene: NA
CDR3 protein: CSALSGGAQPQHF
CDR3 DNA: TGCAGTGCCTTGTCCGGGGGCGCCCAGCCCCAGCATTTT

V gene: TRBV7-8
J gene: TRBJ2-4
clone size: NA
CDR3 length: 14
D gene: TRBD1
CDR3 protein: CASSLRDRGYIQYF
CDR3 DNA: TGTGCCAGCAGCCTTAGGGACAGGGGATACATTCAGTACTTC

V gene: TRBV20-1
J gene: TRBJ2-3
clone size: few
CDR3 length: 15
D gene: NA
CDR3 protein: CSARDTEANTDTQYF
CDR3 DNA: TGCAGTGCTAGAGATACCGAGGCCAACACAGATACGCAGTATTTT